This T cell receptor (beta chain) was sequenced for a study of OX40 agonist ivuxolimab in advanced cancers. Peripheral blood came from all dose cohorts at three timepoints. Only in-frame clones appear in the TCRdb table, and some are missing; sequencing was by immunoSEQ multiplex PCR. The sample consists of roughly 100,000 clones, around 92% of them appearing once. Concerning this clone itself: Its antigen remains unknown.

The CDR3 runs 15 residues. CDR1 and CDR2 from the germline V gene are MNHEY and SMNVEV (reference sequence). Trimming left V 2 bases short and J 0 bases short, with 10 bases between. Points from the study as a whole: The study found among the lowest clonal expansion in partial responders at 0.1-3.0 mg/kg. Some nonresponders additionally presented with little normalized T-cell clonal expansion. At doses 0.1 to 3.0 mg/kg, CD4+ and CD8+ clones expanded.

The chain employs TRBV27 and TRBJ1-2; D not certain. The clonotype was recovered from an adult with an advanced solid tumor such as melanoma, head and neck, liver or kidney cancer. The specimen was CD4+ or CD8+ T cells sorted from blood, collected in a trial of the OX40 agonist ivuxolimab. CDR3 protein: CASSLNQAANYGYTF. CDR3 DNA: TGTGCCAGCAGTTTAAACCAGGCCGCTAACTATGGCTACACCTTC.